These 7 T cell receptor beta chains originate from one sample sequenced in a study of T cell repertoires in cytomegalovirus infection (dated by TCRdb to between 2018 and 2020). TCRdb shows the sequencer as Illumina HiSeq 1500. The public reads were reanalyzed by TCRdb: fastp trimming at Q25, MiXCR alignment, in-frame beta chains only. CDR3 protein sequences are deduplicated, and each keeps its most common genes and DNA. The sample table records approximately 320,000 distinct CDR3 sequences; roughly 9.5% of these occur just once. Clones ranked in the top ten supply 3.5% to 4.5% of the sample. The specimen sequenced was PBMCs. The receptors originated from a human donor in good health (CMV status not recorded). Some clones in this sample may be carry-over from other donors' samples.

The table lists this clonotype with many counts. The rearrangement uses TRBV6-1 and TRBJ2-5; 8 bases match TRBD1. There are 15 residues in the CDR3. Germline V gene data show CDR1 as MNHNS and CDR2 as SASEGT. Trimming removed 3 bases from V and 6 bases from J; junction bases left unmatched: 9. The CDR3 region is CASSDLWTGKKTQYF. The CDR3 bases are TGTGCCAGCAGTGATCTATGGACAGGGAAAAAGACCCAGTACTTC.

This clonotype was found many times. The genes are TRBV7-2 and TRBJ2-7; D remains ambiguous. The length of the CDR3 is 13 residues. Germline loops: CDR1 SGHTA, CDR2 FQGNSA. Trimming took off 4 bases at V and 4 bases at J, with 11 bases between the two ends. The CDR3 is CASSSRSVYEQYF. CDR3 sequence (DNA): TGTGCCAGCAGCTCCAGGAGCGTATACGAGCAGTACTTC.

This clonotype was observed a few times. The rearrangement uses TRBV7-2 and TRBJ2-3; TRBD2 matches 9 bases. V lost 3 bases to trimming and J lost 15 bases; unmatched junction nucleotides: 10. Germline V gene data show CDR1 as SGHTA and CDR2 as FQGNSA. The CDR3 runs 13 residues. The CDR3 loop is CASSFDVSGGGYF. The CDR3 nucleotides are TGTGCCAGCAGCTTCGATGTTAGCGGGGGCGGATATTTT.

This clonotype was recorded many times. This sequence joins TRBV12-3 or TRBV12-4 and TRBJ1-5; TRBD1 might be the D (5 bases). V was shortened by 3 bases and J by 1 base, with 10 bases between the two germline ends. The CDR3 loop spans 15 amino acids. CDR3 protein: CASSLAQGSNQPQHF. The CDR3 DNA sequence: TGTGCCAGCAGTTTGGCTCAGGGAAGCAATCAGCCCCAGCATTTT.

Remarks on this clonotype: At one of its ends the junction is not consistent with the germline gene, which may arise from a read error. This chain connects TRBV2 to TRBJ1-4, with D unclear. The CDR3 runs 15 residues. The germline CDR1 and CDR2 sequences are SNHLY and FYNNEI. The CDR3 DNA sequence: TGTGCCAGCAGTGCACATACGGCGGCTAATGCAAAACTGTTTTTT. This gives the protein CASSAHTAANAKLFF.

This clonotype was counted many times. J is TRBJ1-5 and V is TRBV7-2; 8 bases map to TRBD1. The CDR3 totals 14 residues. V trimming: 6 bases; J trimming: 4 bases; junction bases outside the gene matches: 5. Germline CDR1 is SGHTA and CDR2 is FQGNSA. CDR3 sequence reads: CASRPQGENQPQHF. The CDR3, as DNA: TGTGCCAGCAGGCCACAGGGGGAAAATCAGCCCCAGCATTTT. Complete variable domain (other parts from reference TRBV7-2 and TRBJ1-5): GAGVSQSPSNKVTEKGKDVELRCDPISGHTALYWYRQSLGQGLEFLIYFQGNSAPDKSGLPSDRFSAERTGGSVSTLTIQRTQQEDSAVYLCASRPQGENQPQHFGDGTRLSIL.

At least ten counts were recorded for this clonotype. The DNA for the CDR3 is TGTGCCAGCAAGGCTAGCGGGGAGTACAATGAGCAGTTCTTC. It translates to CASKASGEYNEQFF. The chain combines TRBV6-2 or TRBV6-3 with TRBJ2-1; the match to TRBD2 covers 9 bases. In germline, CDR1 is MNHEY, CDR2 SVGEGT. The CDR3 extends over 14 amino acids. Trimming took 7 bases from V and 4 from J; bases not matched to a gene: 5.